This TCR beta chain was documented in a study of cytomegalovirus exposure and HLA in healthy donors. Overall study results and limits: As a later analysis revealed, most CMV-associated TCR beta chains appeared HLA-restricted. There were three CMV-associated chains whose specificity for CMV antigens was confirmed in vitro.

The germline V gene has CDR1 SGHTA and CDR2 FQGNSA. V gave up 2 bases and J gave up 9 bases, with 17 bases separating them. This CDR3 is built from 15 residues. Primers for the PCR totalled 60 Vbeta and 13 Jbeta. Generated by immunoSEQ multiplex PCR, the TCRdb table keeps only in-frame clones and is missing some. Of around 130,000 clones in the sample, around 82% were seen once. This clone was recorded only once. The antigen remains undetermined. This sequence joins TRBV7-2 and TRBJ2-1, with D perhaps matching TRBD2 (5 bases). This TCR derives from a boy younger than 18 in good health and CMV-seronegative. Input material: PBMCs. CDR3 DNA: TGTGCCAGCAGCTTAATGCGGGCGGGTGTGGGTGAGCAGTTCTTC. Residues: CASSLMRAGVGEQFF. The full variable domain, completed using reference TRBV7-2 and TRBJ2-1, is GAGVSQSPSNKVTEKGKDVELRCDPISGHTALYWYRQSLGQGLEFLIYFQGNSAPDKSGLPSDRFSAERTGGSVSTLTIQRTQQEDSAVYLCASSLMRAGVGEQFFGPGTRLTVL.